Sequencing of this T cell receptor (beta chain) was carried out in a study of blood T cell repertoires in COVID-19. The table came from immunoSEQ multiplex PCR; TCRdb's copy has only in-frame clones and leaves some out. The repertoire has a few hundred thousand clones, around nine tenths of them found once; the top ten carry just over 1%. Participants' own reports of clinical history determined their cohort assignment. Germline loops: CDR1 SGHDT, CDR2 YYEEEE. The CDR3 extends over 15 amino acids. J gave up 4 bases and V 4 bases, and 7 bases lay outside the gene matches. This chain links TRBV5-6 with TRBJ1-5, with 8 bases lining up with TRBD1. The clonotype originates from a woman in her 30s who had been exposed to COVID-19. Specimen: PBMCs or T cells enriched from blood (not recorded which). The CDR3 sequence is CASSPRDRKNQPQHF. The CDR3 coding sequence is TGTGCCAGCAGCCCCCGGGACAGGAAAAATCAGCCCCAGCATTTT. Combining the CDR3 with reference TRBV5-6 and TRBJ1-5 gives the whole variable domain DAGVTQSPTHLIKTRGQQVTLRCSPKSGHDTVSWYQQALGQGPQFIFQYYEEEERQRGNFPDRFSGHQFPNYSSELNVNALLLGDSALYLCASSPRDRKNQPQHFGDGTRLSIL.